These 5 T cell receptor beta chains originate from one sample sequenced in a study of blood T cell repertoires in COVID-19. Using immunoSEQ multiplex PCR, the repertoire was profiled, and TCRdb retains in-frame clones only, with some absent. The sample has 360,000 or so clones, around 90% seen once. The sample taken for sequencing was peripheral blood. The receptors were gathered from a man aged 18 to 29 with active or convalescent COVID-19.

The V and J genes are TRBV28 and TRBJ2-7, with D maybe TRBD1 (5 bases). The germline V gene has CDR1 MDHEN and CDR2 SYDVKM. V was cut by 5 bases and J by 4 bases, with 12 bases left in between. CDR3 size: 13 residues. CDR3 protein: CASSPTAGYEQYF. As DNA, the CDR3 is TGTGCCAGCAGTCCCACCGCAGGGTACGAGCAGTACTTC.

The CDR3 sequence is CASSAGPGSPSNYGYTF. CDR3 nucleotide sequence: TGTGCCAGCAGCGCCGGGCCAGGGTCCCCTTCTAACTATGGCTACACCTTC. The genes are TRBV7-3 and TRBJ1-2, with D maybe TRBD1 (5 bases). CDR1 is SGHTA, CDR2 FQGTGA, per germline. The CDR3 has 17 residues. With 5 bases removed from V and 0 bases from J, the gap between germline ends came to 19 bases.

The chain joins TRBV7-2 to TRBJ2-7, with TRBD2 as a possible D gene (6 bases). Trimming removed 4 bases at V and 0 bases at J, with 13 bases between. This CDR3 has 15 residues. Looked up from germline, CDR1 is SGHTA and CDR2 is FQGNSA. The DNA for the CDR3 is TGTGCCAGCAGCTCCTTTTGGGGGGTCTCCTACGAGCAGTACTTC. This sequence encodes CASSSFWGVSYEQYF.

This chain joins TRBV7-2 and TRBJ2-3, with 10 bases that match TRBD2. CDR3 length: 15 amino acids. The germline CDR1 and CDR2 sequences are SGHTA and FQGNSA. V shed 2 bases and J 4 bases; nucleotides not matched to a gene: 3. The CDR3 DNA follows: TGTGCCAGCAGCTTACTGCTAGCGGGAGCAGATACGCAGTATTTT. It encodes CASSLLLAGADTQYF.

J is TRBJ2-1 and V is TRBV9, with D maybe TRBD2 (6 bases). V lost 4 bases, J lost 9 bases, and 17 bases lay in between. CDR3 length: 14 residues. Per germline, CDR1 SGDLS and CDR2 YYNGEE. The DNA for the CDR3 is TGTGCCAGCAGCTCCGGGACTGACCGCGGTGAGCAGTTCTTC. Translated, it gives CASSSGTDRGEQFF.